This T cell receptor (beta chain) comes out of a study of long-term antiretroviral therapy in people with HIV. Study-level information: Sampling started about a decade before the 2015 immediate-ART recommendation. Findings and limits, study-wide: No data were available on ART adherence, viral resistance or therapy changes. Diversity rose after ART but stayed below transplant donor controls.

A v3.0 immunoSEQ assay was performed at survey level. Samples were sequenced targeting about 40,000-55,000 T-cell genomes each. Data came from immunoSEQ multiplex PCR; TCRdb stores just in-frame clones and leaves some out. The sample has 15,000 to 20,000 clones, around nine tenths seen once. To note about this clone: The antigen is not known.

With 7 bases clipped from V and 5 bases from J, the junction kept 6 bases outside the gene matches. CDR1 is MNHNS, CDR2 SASEGT, per germline. The CDR3 has 14 amino acids. This sequence joins TRBV6-1 and TRBJ2-4; TRBD2 agrees at 9 bases. The TCR comes from a man between 60 and 75 years old with HIV. The sample was unsorted PBMCs, taken 0.3 years after starting antiretroviral therapy. CDR3 amino acids: CASKREATQNIQYF. In DNA, the CDR3 is TGTGCCAGCAAGCGGGAGGCGACGCAAAACATTCAGTACTTC.